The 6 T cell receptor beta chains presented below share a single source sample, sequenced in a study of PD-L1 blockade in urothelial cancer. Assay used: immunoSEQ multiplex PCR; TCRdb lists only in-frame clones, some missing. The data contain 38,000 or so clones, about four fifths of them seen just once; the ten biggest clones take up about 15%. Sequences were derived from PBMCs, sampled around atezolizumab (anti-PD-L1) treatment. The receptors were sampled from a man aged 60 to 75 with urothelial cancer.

The CDR3 sequence: CASSSTGGMRGYTF. The CDR3 nucleotides are TGTGCCAGCAGTTCGACAGGGGGCATGAGGGGCTACACCTTC. The chain links TRBV2 to TRBJ1-2; 10 nucleotides match TRBD1. Germline V gene lookup returns CDR1 SNHLY and CDR2 FYNNEI. The CDR3 spans 14 residues. Trimming removed 5 bases from V and 8 bases from J; junction bases left unmatched: 8.

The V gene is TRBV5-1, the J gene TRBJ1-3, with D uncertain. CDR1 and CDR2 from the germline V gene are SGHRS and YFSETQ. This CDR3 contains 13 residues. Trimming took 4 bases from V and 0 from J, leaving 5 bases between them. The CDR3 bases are TGCGCCAGCAGCCCGAGCTCTGGAAACACCATATATTTT. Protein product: CASSPSSGNTIYF.

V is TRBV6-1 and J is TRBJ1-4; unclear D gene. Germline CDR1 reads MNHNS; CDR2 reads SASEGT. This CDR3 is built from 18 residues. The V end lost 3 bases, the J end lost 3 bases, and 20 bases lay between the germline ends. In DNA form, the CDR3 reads TGTGCCAGCAGTGACCCTCTCCCCCGTCGGGAAGCTAATGAAAAACTGTTTTTT. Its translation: CASSDPLPRREANEKLFF.

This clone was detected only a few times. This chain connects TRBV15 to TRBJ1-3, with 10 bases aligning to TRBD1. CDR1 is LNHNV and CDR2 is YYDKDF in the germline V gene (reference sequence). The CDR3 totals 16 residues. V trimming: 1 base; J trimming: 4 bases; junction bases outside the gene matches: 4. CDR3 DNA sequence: TGTGCCACCAGCAGAGGAGGGACAGGGGCCGGAAACACCATATATTTT. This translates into CATSRGGTGAGNTIYF.

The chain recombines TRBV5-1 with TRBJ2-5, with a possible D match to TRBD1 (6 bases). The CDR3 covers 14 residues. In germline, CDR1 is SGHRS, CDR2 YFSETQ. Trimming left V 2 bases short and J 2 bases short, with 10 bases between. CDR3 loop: CASSFGQPQETQYF. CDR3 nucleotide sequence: TGCGCCAGCAGCTTTGGACAGCCACAAGAGACCCAGTACTTC. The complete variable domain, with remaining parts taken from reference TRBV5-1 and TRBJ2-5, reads KAGVTQTPRYLIKTRGQQVTLSCSPISGHRSVSWYQQTPGQGLQFLFEYFSETQRNKGNFPGRFSGRQFSNSRSEMNVSTLELGDSALYLCASSFGQPQETQYFGPGTRLLVL.

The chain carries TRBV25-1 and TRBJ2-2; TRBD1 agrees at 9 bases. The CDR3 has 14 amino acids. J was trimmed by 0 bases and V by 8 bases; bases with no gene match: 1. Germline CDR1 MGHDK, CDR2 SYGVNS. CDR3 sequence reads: CASRQGANTGELFF. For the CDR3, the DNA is TGTGCCAGCCGACAGGGGGCGAACACCGGGGAGCTGTTTTTT.